This T cell receptor beta chain stems from a study of T cell repertoires in aging, cancer and after chemotherapy. Study as a whole: Donor ages fell into six groups from 30 or younger up to 70 or older.

Broader study findings: In cancer patients, declining TCR diversity with age involved lost richness and lost evenness. Untreated cancer patients had significantly lower blood TCR diversity than age-matched healthy donors. In each cancer cohort, median generation probability increased across chemotherapy, suggesting thymic output rebounded.

A mixed TRB-A/B primer pool amplified rearranged TRB by multiplex touch-down PCR. TCRdb redid the calling of the multiplex PCR reads with MiXCR, one entry per CDR3 protein. The sample carries about 9,800 distinct CDR3 sequences, around 40% recorded once. The template was genomic DNA from peripheral blood, not RNA. Remarks on this clonotype: Its specificity is not known. One end of the junction is discordant with germline, which a read error may explain.

The CDR3 runs to 14 residues. From germline, CDR1 is LGHNA and CDR2 YSLEER. This chain joins TRBV4-3 and TRBJ2-7; D unresolved. Material: blood. The clonotype was recovered from a human donor in good health. The DNA of the CDR3 is TGCGCCAGCAGCCAAGATTCGACAAGCTACAAGCAGTACTTC. Translation: CASSQDSTSYKQYF.